This TCR beta chain is drawn from a study of identical twins (TCRdb year 2016). In the study overall: TCR alpha and beta repertoires from monozygotic twins, unrelated adults of various ages and cord blood were deep-sequenced to test whether fetal clonotypes persist. To rule out contamination, the twin experiments were replicated at different times with different library preparation protocols.

V is cut back by 4 bases and J by 5 bases, with 7 bases in the junction unmatched. The CDR3 runs 15 residues from the cysteine to the phenylalanine. Of all the DNA, just the CDR3 is kept, 45 bases in frame from base 1. Summary of the overall study and its limitations: Compared with coincidental sharing between unrelated individuals, out-of-frame TCR alpha sequences shared between twins showed an excess of sequences with low generation probability. Invariant T cells such as MAIT and iNKT could partly confound zero-insertion analyses, although diverse VJ usage argued against such confounding for most clonotypes. Out-of-frame TCR alpha sharing in monozygotic twins was systematically underestimated by recombination models, whereas sharing between unrelated individuals was in agreement with the recombination models. Fewer insertions were carried by abundant cord blood beta clonotypes, a similar but weaker trend appeared in young adult naive repertoires, and no such trend appeared in memory repertoires. Because the same donors could not be followed over many years, the conclusions depended on cross-sectional statistical analysis. Excess twin sharing in beta out-of-frame sequences was weaker because fewer shared sequences lowered the signal-to-noise ratio.

Every donor was a healthy Caucasian. Three pairs of female monozygotic twins, all aged roughly 18 to 30 years, made up the twin cohort. Miltenyi CD45RO+ enrichment and human naive T-cell isolation kits were used to isolate memory (CD45RO+) and naive T cells from PBMC. Libraries were constructed by 5' RACE. Sequencing used an Illumina HiSeq 2000. A universal primer binding site was added through template switching, and the final cDNA carried a unique molecular identifier so that TCR cDNA molecules could be counted accurately. Specific primers in the conserved constant-segment region were used to synthesize first-strand cDNA for the TCR alpha and beta chains. Each cDNA library was double barcoded, with a SMART-Mk sample barcode plus Illumina barcodes, to control for contamination. TruSeq adapter sequences, together with Illumina sample barcodes, were added in two successive PCR steps. TCR alpha and beta cDNA libraries were sequenced on the Illumina HiSeq platform with custom primers. Regarding the original processing steps: Unique molecular identifiers were extracted from raw reads with MiGEC, and CDR3 positions were determined with MiXCR. For each individual, recombination models were inferred using an EM algorithm with the repgenHMM and IGoR tools. Shared clonotypes were analyzed with the tcR package in R, and sharing was normalized by the product of cloneset sizes. Out-of-frame nonproductive sequences were analyzed to study raw recombination free of thymic and clonal selection effects. The public reads were run again by TCRdb, first through fastp at Q25 and then through MiXCR, and only productive beta chains were kept. Rows with a matching CDR3 protein are joined into one entry that keeps the most common DNA and genes. V and J calls and clone size were set by TCRdb, not the authors. The sample data list approximately 220,000 distinct CDR3 sequences, and 7.5% of these were observed just once. The top ten hold more than 1.5% of the sample.

Regarding this clonotype: What antigen it recognizes has not been identified. Qualities for individual bases were not recorded, and no much larger clone is one base off.

The sample also formed part of further work on yellow fever vaccine responses in identical twins. That second publication adds: The authors reported that the T cell response to vaccination in identical twins appeared partly convergent and partly personalized. In identical twins, the study followed T cell clones that responded to the vaccine with precision.

The chain uses TRBV12-3 or TRBV12-4 and TRBJ2-1; 8 of the junction bases match TRBD1. The sample taken for sequencing was memory (CD45RO+) T cells sorted from blood. Reading the label with the study, this specimen's cell subset or site is: CD45RO+ enriched T cells. The sequence derives from a woman younger than 30 in good health. The encoded CDR3 is CASSSRDRTNNEQFF. The nucleotides are TGTGCCAGCAGTTCCCGGGACAGGACAAACAATGAGCAGTTCTTC.